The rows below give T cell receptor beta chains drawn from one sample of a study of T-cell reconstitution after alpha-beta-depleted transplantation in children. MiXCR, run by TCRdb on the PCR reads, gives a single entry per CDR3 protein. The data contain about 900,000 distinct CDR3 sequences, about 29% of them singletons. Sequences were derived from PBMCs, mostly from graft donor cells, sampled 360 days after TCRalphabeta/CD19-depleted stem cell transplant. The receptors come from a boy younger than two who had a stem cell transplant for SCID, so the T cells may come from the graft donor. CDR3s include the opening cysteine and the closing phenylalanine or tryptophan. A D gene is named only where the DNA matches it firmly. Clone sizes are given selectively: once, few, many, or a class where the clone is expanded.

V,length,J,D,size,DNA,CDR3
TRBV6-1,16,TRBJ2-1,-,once,TGTGCCAGCAGTCCCAGGGGAATCAGGGCCTACAATGAGCAGTTCTTC,CASSPRGIRAYNEQFF
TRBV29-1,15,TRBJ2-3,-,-,TGCAGCGTTGAAGATCGGGGTTTGCCTAGGGATACGCAGTATTTT,CSVEDRGLPRDTQYF
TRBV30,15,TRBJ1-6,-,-,TGTGCCTGGAGTGTCACCAGGTCAGGCAATTCACCCCTCCACTTT,CAWSVTRSGNSPLHF
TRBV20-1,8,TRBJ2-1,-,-,TGCAGTGCTCAAGGGCGGTTCTTC,CSAQGRFF
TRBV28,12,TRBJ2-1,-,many,TGTGCCAGCAGTCACCAGGTCAATGAGCAGTTCTTC,CASSHQVNEQFF
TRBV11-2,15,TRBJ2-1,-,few,TGTGCCAGCAGGCTTGACAGGCCAAGATTCAATGAGCAGTTCTTC,CASRLDRPRFNEQFF
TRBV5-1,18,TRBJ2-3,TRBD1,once,TGCGCCAGCAGCTTTTCAGGGGGCGGTCTACTGAGCACAGATACGCAGTATTTT,CASSFSGGGLLSTDTQYF
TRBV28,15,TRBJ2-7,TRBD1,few,TGTGCCAGCAGACTTCCCGGGACAGGGAAATTCGAGCAGTACTTC,CASRLPGTGKFEQYF
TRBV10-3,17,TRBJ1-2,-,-,TGTGCCATCAGTGAGTTGAGGGCCAGGCAACTCCTCTATGGCTACACCTTC,CAISELRARQLLYGYTF
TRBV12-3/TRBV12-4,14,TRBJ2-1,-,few,TGTGCCAGCAGTGATCACTACCAACTTAATGAGCAGTTCTTC,CASSDHYQLNEQFF
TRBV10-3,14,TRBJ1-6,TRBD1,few,TGTGCCATCAGTGTTCGGACAGGGGATTCACCCCTCCACTTT,CAISVRTGDSPLHF
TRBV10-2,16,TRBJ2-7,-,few,TGCGCCAGCAGTGATGGACCAGGGGTCCTCTCCTACGAGCAGTACTTC,CASSDGPGVLSYEQYF
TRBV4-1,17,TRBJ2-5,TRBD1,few,TGCGCCAGCAGCCAGGACGGACAGGGGTCCCTTCAAGAGACCCAGTACTTC,CASSQDGQGSLQETQYF
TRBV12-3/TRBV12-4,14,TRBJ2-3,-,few,TGTGCCAGCAAGAGACTGCCTTACACAGATACGCAGTATTTT,CASKRLPYTDTQYF
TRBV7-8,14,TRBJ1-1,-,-,TGTGCCAGCAGCTTAGCTGGGGTACGCCTTGAAGCTTTCTTT,CASSLAGVRLEAFF
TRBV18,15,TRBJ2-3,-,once,TGTGCCAGCTCACCACTAACAGAGAGCACAGATACGCAGTATTTT,CASSPLTESTDTQYF
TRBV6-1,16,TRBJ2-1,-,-,TGTGCCAGCAGTCCCGGAGGGACCCCCGGGGGTGGTGAGCAGTTCTTC,CASSPGGTPGGGEQFF
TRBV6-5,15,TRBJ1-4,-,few,TGTGCCAGCAGTTACTCGTCGTCAGTTAATGAAAAACTGTTTTTT,CASSYSSSVNEKLFF
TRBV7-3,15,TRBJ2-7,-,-,TGTGCCAGCAGCTTAAAAGGGGGAAGGGACTACGAGCAGTACTTC,CASSLKGGRDYEQYF
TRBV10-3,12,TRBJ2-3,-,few,TGTGCCATCAGTGAGGTATTAGGGACGCAGTATTTT,CAISEVLGTQYF
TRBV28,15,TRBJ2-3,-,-,TGTGCCAGCAGTTTATTAGGCAGCCTCACAGATACGCAGTATTTT,CASSLLGSLTDTQYF
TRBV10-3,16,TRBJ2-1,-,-,TGTGCCATCAGTGTCGGGGGCGGTAGCTCCTACAATGAGCAGTTCTTC,CAISVGGGSSYNEQFF
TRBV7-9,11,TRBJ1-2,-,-,TGTGCCAGCAGCTTAGAAAGGGGCTACACCTTC,CASSLERGYTF
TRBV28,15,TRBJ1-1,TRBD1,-,TGTGCCAGCAGGCCAGGGGGCGGGGGGAGCACTGAAGCTTTCTTT,CASRPGGGGSTEAFF
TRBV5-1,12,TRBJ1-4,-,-,TGCGCCAGCAGCCTTACTGCCGAAAAACTGTTTTTT,CASSLTAEKLFF
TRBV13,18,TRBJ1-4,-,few,TGTGCCAGCAGCTTATCAGGATGGAGGGGTTTATGGAATGAAAAACTGTTTTTT,CASSLSGWRGLWNEKLFF
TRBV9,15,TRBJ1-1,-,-,TGTGCCAGCAGCGGATCCGGGACACCGAACACTGAAGCTTTCTTT,CASSGSGTPNTEAFF
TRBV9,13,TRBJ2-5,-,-,TGTGCCAGCAGCGTATCCCGCGAAGAGACCCAGTACTTC,CASSVSREETQYF
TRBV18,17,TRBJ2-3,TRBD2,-,TGTGCCAGCTCACATCTGTCTCGCGGGGGGCCCACAGATACGCAGTATTTT,CASSHLSRGGPTDTQYF
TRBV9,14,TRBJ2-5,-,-,TGTGCCAGCAGCGTAGAGGCAGGTCAAGAGACCCAGTACTTC,CASSVEAGQETQYF